This T cell receptor (beta chain) originates from a study of blood T cell repertoires in COVID-19. This table comes from immunoSEQ multiplex PCR, and its TCRdb copy is limited to in-frame clones, with some not included. The table lists 110,000 to 150,000 clones, roughly 85% of them singletons. The ends were cut back, 1 base at V and 2 bases at J, with 8 bases in the middle. CDR1 LGHDT and CDR2 YNNKEL come from the germline V gene (reference sequence). The CDR3 totals 14 residues. The chain employs TRBV3-1 (or the pseudogene TRBV3-2) and TRBJ1-2; unclear D gene. The origin of this receptor is a man aged 50 to 60 with acute or convalescent COVID-19. Sequencing used peripheral blood. In nucleotides, the CDR3 is TGTGCCAGCAGCCAAGGGCCTCTCAACTATGGCTACACCTTC. This encodes CASSQGPLNYGYTF.